What follows is one TCR beta chain and its context. The data were obtained in a study of blood T cell repertoires in COVID-19. Study context: T cells, B-cell-depleted T cells, or PBMCs provided the cDNA or gDNA that served as material.

In the source study's methods: Reference gene primer amplification yielded estimated nucleated cell counts. Sequencing was performed with immunoSEQ multiplex PCR; in TCRdb, only in-frame clones are kept and a portion is missing. V and J calls and clone size follow that table, whereas D and trimming were derived from the DNA. The repertoire consists of some 150,000 clones, with just under 85% occurring once and the leading ten covering about 31%. Germline CDR1 SGHRS, CDR2 YFSETQ. Trimming took 4 bases from V and 3 from J, leaving 5 bases between them. The CDR3 length is 11 residues. The sequencing sample was made of peripheral blood. The chain employs TRBV5-1 and TRBJ2-7, with D perhaps TRBD2 (5 bases). The sequence was collected from a woman between 55 and 75 years old with acute or convalescent COVID-19. CDR3: CASSGGYEQYF. The CDR3, as DNA: TGCGCCAGCAGCGGAGGCTACGAGCAGTACTTC.